The next 18 T cell receptor beta chains were all read from a single sample in a study of cytomegalovirus exposure and HLA in healthy donors. It was with 60 Vbeta and 13 Jbeta primers that the PCR ran. The method was immunoSEQ multiplex PCR; TCRdb's version includes in-frame clones alone and lacks a portion of them. This sample carries more than 40,000 clones, with about 2.2% going to the ten biggest clones. The sequenced sample was PBMCs. The receptor set was obtained from a female donor in good health and CMV-seronegative.

The V and J genes are TRBV5-1 and TRBJ2-3, with 7 bases matching TRBD2. The CDR3 covers 16 residues. J lost 0 bases, V lost 0 bases, and 4 bases had no gene match. The germline V gene has CDR1 SGHRS and CDR2 YFSETQ. The CDR3 region is CASSLDPSGSTDTQYF. CDR3 DNA sequence: TGCGCCAGCAGCTTGGATCCTAGCGGAAGCACAGATACGCAGTATTTT.

The CDR3 region has the DNA TGTGCCAGCAGCAGGGGCCTTCTTGCCTACGAGCAGTACTTC. It specifies CASSRGLLAYEQYF. The chain employs TRBV5-6 and TRBJ2-7, with a possible D match to TRBD1 (5 bases). Per germline, CDR1 SGHDT and CDR2 YYEEEE. Between the trimmed V and J ends, which lost 4 bases and 2 bases, there was a span of 13 bases. The CDR3 runs to 14 residues.

J is TRBJ2-7 and V is TRBV30, with 7 nucleotides matching TRBD2. CDR1 and CDR2 from the germline V gene are GTSNPN and SVGIG (reference sequence). V lost 1 base and J lost 2; bases outside the gene matches: 5. CDR3 length equals 14 residues. The chain's CDR3 is CAWSGGGSTYEQYF. The CDR3 bases are TGTGCCTGGAGTGGGGGCGGGAGTACCTACGAGCAGTACTTC.

V and J are TRBV2 and TRBJ1-2, with 7 positions matching TRBD1. Germline loops: CDR1 SNHLY, CDR2 FYNNEI. The CDR3 runs to 16 residues. The trim removed 4 bases at V and 5 bases at J, leaving 13 bases unmatched. The CDR3 loop is CASSVGRGRYGYGYTF. The CDR3 coding sequence is TGTGCCAGCAGTGTGGGCAGGGGGAGATACGGGTATGGCTACACCTTC.

This chain links TRBV2 with TRBJ2-5; D gene unclear. The CDR3 extends over 11 amino acids. Deletions cut 6 bases from V and 5 bases from J, with 7 bases between. Germline V lookup: CDR1 SNHLY, CDR2 FYNNEI. The CDR3 bases are TGTGCCAGCAGGGCGGCGGAGACCCAGTACTTC. The encoded protein is CASRAAETQYF.

This chain joins TRBV30 and TRBJ2-7; 8 bases are a match to TRBD2. This CDR3 has 14 residues. Germline V gene data show CDR1 as GTSNPN and CDR2 as SVGIG (reference sequence). Trimming removed 5 bases from V and 2 bases from J; junction bases left unmatched: 8. CDR3 sequence (DNA): TGTGCCTGGTTGAGACCAGCGGGGGCCTACGAGCAGTACTTC. Translation gives CAWLRPAGAYEQYF. Based on the CDR3 plus reference TRBV30 and TRBJ2-7, the full variable domain is SQTIHQWPATLVQPVGSPLSLECTVEGTSNPNLYWYRQAAGRGLQLLFYSVGIGQISSEVPQNLSASRPQDRQFILSSKKLLLSDSGFYLCAWLRPAGAYEQYFGPGTRLTVT.

This chain connects TRBV25-1 to TRBJ2-5; 9 bases line up with TRBD2. J was trimmed by 5 bases and V by 5 bases; bases with no gene match: 9. The germline CDR1 and CDR2 sequences are MGHDK and SYGVNS. This CDR3 has 15 residues. This CDR3 reads CASSPGSGRSETQYF. The CDR3, as DNA: TGTGCCAGCAGTCCCGGTAGCGGGAGATCGGAGACCCAGTACTTC.

The rearrangement joins TRBV6-6 to TRBJ1-4, with D hard to call. The V gene's germline CDR1 is MNHNY and CDR2 SVGAGI (reference sequence). The length of the CDR3 is 15 residues. V was pared by 5 bases and J by 0 bases, with 10 bases between. CDR3 amino acids: CASSQRQSTNEKLFF. The CDR3 DNA is TGTGCCAGCAGTCAGCGTCAGTCAACTAATGAAAAACTGTTTTTT.

The chain carries TRBV6-5 and TRBJ1-1, with TRBD1 as a possible D gene (5 bases). Germline values: CDR1 MNHEY, CDR2 SVGAGI. V dropped 6 bases and J dropped 2 bases, with 10 bases sitting between them. The CDR3 length is 13 residues. Here the CDR3 reads CASRQGKNTEAFF. DNA for the CDR3: TGTGCCAGCAGGCAGGGCAAAAACACTGAAGCTTTCTTT.

The V and J genes are TRBV18 and TRBJ1-1; TRBD1 matches 9 bases. Per the germline V gene, CDR1 is KGHSH and CDR2 is LQKENI. Germline trimming cut 2 bases from V and 6 bases from J; bases unmatched to any gene: 10. The CDR3 extends over 16 amino acids. The CDR3 reads CASSPEVTGGLAEAFF. CDR3 bases: TGTGCCAGCTCACCAGAGGTTACAGGGGGCTTGGCTGAAGCTTTCTTT.

The chain couples TRBV5-6 to TRBJ1-3; no reliable D call. Per germline, CDR1 SGHDT and CDR2 YYEEEE. The CDR3 is 14 amino acids. The V end lost 4 bases, the J end lost 1 base, and 9 bases lay between the germline ends. The CDR3 spells CASSPPRSGNTIYF. As DNA, the CDR3 is TGTGCCAGCAGCCCGCCCCGGTCTGGAAACACCATATATTTT.

Regarding this clone: The germline gene is not matched at one end of the junction; a read error may be the cause. This chain joins TRBV6-5 and TRBJ1-1, with 8 bases aligning to TRBD1. Looked up from germline, CDR1 is MNHEY and CDR2 is SVGAGI. CDR3 length: 14 residues. The CDR3 DNA reads as TGTGCCAGCAGTGGGCGACAGGGGAGCACTGAAGATTTCTTT. Amino acids: CASSGRQGSTEDFF.

The genes are TRBV19 and TRBJ2-7; 9 bases line up with TRBD2. V shed 3 bases, J shed 4 bases, and the junction held 16 bases outside the gene matches. The CDR3 loop spans 18 amino acids. The germline V gene has CDR1 LNHDA and CDR2 SQIVND (reference sequence). The CDR3 bases are TGTGCCAGTAGTATCGCCAGCGGGAGGACTCCGGTGGTTTACGAGCAGTACTTC. Translated: CASSIASGRTPVVYEQYF.

The rearrangement links TRBV7-3 to TRBJ1-1, with a possible D match to TRBD1 (5 bases). Trimming left V 2 bases short and J 6 bases short, with 10 bases between. The CDR3 has 13 residues. Germline V gene lookup returns CDR1 SGHTA and CDR2 FQGTGA. Here the CDR3 DNA reads TGTGCCAGCAGCTTAGATGGGGCCCCTGAAGCTTTCTTT. Amino acid sequence: CASSLDGAPEAFF.

The chain is built from TRBV19 and TRBJ2-7, with a possible D match to TRBD2 (6 bases). V was cut by 6 bases and J by 2 bases, with 14 bases left in between. Germline V lookup: CDR1 LNHDA, CDR2 SQIVND (reference sequence). The CDR3 loop spans 14 amino acids. CDR3 in DNA: TGTGCCAGTAGCAGTCCGGGACTCCCCTACGAGCAGTACTTC. Protein: CASSSPGLPYEQYF.

The V call is TRBV7-2, the J call TRBJ1-1; no firm D call. V lost 4 bases, J lost 3 bases, and 3 bases lay in between. The CDR3 is 11 residues long. Germline V gene sequence: CDR1 SGHTA, CDR2 FQGNSA. The CDR3 bases are TGTGCCAGCAGCTCCTACACTGAAGCTTTCTTT. Protein: CASSSYTEAFF. Full variable domain (rest looked up from reference TRBV7-2 and TRBJ1-1): GAGVSQSPSNKVTEKGKDVELRCDPISGHTALYWYRQSLGQGLEFLIYFQGNSAPDKSGLPSDRFSAERTGGSVSTLTIQRTQQEDSAVYLCASSSYTEAFFGQGTRLTVV.

CDR3 in amino acids: CASSGEIQGEQYF. The CDR3 DNA follows: TGTGCCAGCAGTGGCGAGATCCAGGGCGAGCAGTACTTC. The gene calls are TRBV6-5 and TRBJ2-5, with TRBD1 as a possible D gene (5 bases). The end of the DNA is better explained by TRBJ2-7, so the J call may be wrong. Per the germline V gene, CDR1 is MNHEY and CDR2 is SVGAGI. This CDR3 is built from 13 residues.

The V and J genes are TRBV2 and TRBJ1-2; 7 bases match TRBD1. There are 14 residues in the CDR3. The trim removed 6 bases at V and 1 base at J, leaving 5 bases unmatched. Germline CDR1 is SNHLY and CDR2 is FYNNEI. The CDR3 DNA is TGTGCCAGCAGGGGGGACAGATTTAACTATGGCTACACCTTC. It yields the protein CASRGDRFNYGYTF.